Listed here are 7 T cell receptor beta chains from one sample, sequenced in a study of response to subunit inactivated influenza vaccine. TCRdb processed the RT-PCR reads anew with MiXCR; each CDR3 protein has one entry. The sample has around 540,000 distinct CDR3 sequences, 10% to 15% seen once. The sequences come from PBMCs from blood, collected on the day of vaccination. The receptors here all came from a man aged 50 to 59 who received an inactivated influenza vaccine.

This chain uses TRBV6-2 or TRBV6-3 with TRBJ1-3, with 10 positions matching TRBD1. Losses at the gene ends were 8 bases for V and 5 bases for J; bases not matched to a gene: 6. The CDR3 has 14 amino acids. Germline V gene sequence: CDR1 MNHEY, CDR2 SVGEGT. The CDR3 protein is CASEPGQGRNTIYF. In nucleotides, the CDR3 is TGTGCCAGCGAGCCGGGACAGGGGAGAAACACCATATATTTT.

The table lists this clonotype with a few counts. The V gene is TRBV6-1, the J gene TRBJ2-3; no clear D. The germline V and J ends were trimmed by 5 bases and 1 base, with 10 bases remaining between them. Per germline, CDR1 MNHNS and CDR2 SASEGT. The CDR3 spans 14 residues. This CDR3 reads CASSSPEGTDTQYF. CDR3 sequence (DNA): TGTGCCAGCAGTAGCCCCGAAGGCACAGATACGCAGTATTTT.

This clonotype showed up just once. This sequence joins TRBV5-1 and TRBJ1-6, with D possibly TRBD1 on 5 matching bases. Trimming removed 0 bases from V and 4 bases from J, with 8 bases in between. The CDR3 runs to 15 residues. CDR1 and CDR2 from the germline V gene are SGHRS and YFSETQ. The CDR3 coding sequence is TGCGCCAGCAGCTTGGCCCGACAGTATAATTCACCCCTCCACTTT. It translates to CASSLARQYNSPLHF. The variable domain in full, with the rest retrieved from reference TRBV5-1 and TRBJ1-6, is KAGVTQTPRYLIKTRGQQVTLSCSPISGHRSVSWYQQTPGQGLQFLFEYFSETQRNKGNFPGRFSGRQFSNSRSEMNVSTLELGDSALYLCASSLARQYNSPLHFGNGTRLTVT.

The chain employs TRBV27 and TRBJ1-3; D remains unclear. The CDR3 runs 13 residues. The V gene lost 7 bases and the J gene lost 2 bases, with 9 bases spanning the gap. CDR1 and CDR2 from the germline V gene are MNHEY and SMNVEV (reference sequence). The CDR3 spells CASTDSPGNTIYF. The DNA of the CDR3 is TGTGCCAGCACCGATAGCCCTGGAAACACCATATATTTT.

The chain links TRBV4-3 to TRBJ2-5; D perhaps matches TRBD2 (5 bases). The CDR3 extends over 15 amino acids. The germline V gene encodes CDR1 LGHNA and CDR2 YSLEER. Trimming shortened V by 4 bases and J by 4 bases, and 16 bases separated the two germline ends. DNA for the CDR3: TGCGCCAGCAGCCCAGAAGGGAGAACTGGAGAGACCCAGTACTTC. It specifies CASSPEGRTGETQYF.

This clonotype was seen many times. The chain couples TRBV7-8 to TRBJ2-1; D unclear. The CDR3 extends over 13 amino acids. V shed 4 bases and J shed 9 bases, with 13 bases lying between them. Germline V gene lookup returns CDR1 SGHVS and CDR2 FQNEAQ. CDR3 sequence: CASSSIERGEQFF. The CDR3 DNA follows: TGTGCCAGCAGCTCAATAGAGAGAGGTGAGCAGTTCTTC.

This clonotype showed up just a few times. The genes are TRBV6-1 and TRBJ2-7; 7 positions agree with TRBD1. V was pared by 6 bases and J by 5 bases, with 7 bases of the junction left unmatched. Germline V CDR1 and CDR2: MNHNS, SASEGT. This CDR3 has 13 residues. The CDR3, as DNA: TGTGCCAGCAGCGCCGACAGGGAGAACGAGCAGTACTTC. Translation: CASSADRENEQYF.